The sequence of this T cell receptor (beta chain) was determined in a study of Graves' ophthalmopathy and Graves' hyperthyroidism (dated by TCRdb to the late 2010s). Notes on the research overall: Peripheral blood was collected before any treatment was given, at the time of initial diagnosis. In six or seven hyperthyroidism patients, the T-cell repertoires found in thyroid tissue were compared with those found in blood. After sampling, hyperthyroidism patients received methimazole starting at 30 mg daily, and ophthalmopathy patients received high-dose intravenous methylprednisolone. TCR beta repertoire signatures were used to distinguish Graves' ophthalmopathy from Graves' hyperthyroidism and to predict progression to ophthalmopathy. For independent validation, a separate cohort was made up of 18 hyperthyroidism patients plus 17 patients who later progressed from hyperthyroidism to ophthalmopathy. To explore V-J signatures that separate ophthalmopathy from hyperthyroidism, a discovery set of about a hundred patients was enrolled, consisting of about 45 with ophthalmopathy and some 56 with stable hyperthyroidism. In total, approximately 130 blood samples were TCR-sequenced: around 42 ophthalmopathy, around 75 hyperthyroidism and roughly 17 hyperthyroidism-to-ophthalmopathy patients. The roughly 100 discovery patients were divided at random into training and test sets in a 7:3 ratio. General findings and caveats noted by the study authors: Sample size was not statistically predetermined, and group allocation was not concealed from the investigators. In validation, the model predicted ophthalmopathy progression with roughly 68% sensitivity and about 73% specificity; fewer than 15 predicted patients were CT-confirmed with GO in a median of approximately six months. Among expanded thyroid clonotypes with frequency above 0.001, most also showed up in blood, which suggests that blood repertoires may reflect the thyroid immune response. In cross-validation, the 13-signature model distinguished ophthalmopathy from stable hyperthyroidism with roughly 90% sensitivity and around 81% specificity, and in the test set the corresponding values were roughly 80% and 76%.

Hyperthyroidism was considered stable if no progression to ophthalmopathy occurred within 18 months of follow-up. Patients with hyperthyroidism were aged 18 to 65 years, had been newly diagnosed, and had a disease duration of less than 2 months. Patients were excluded if they had other autoimmune diseases, uncontrolled infections, pregnancy or lactation. Clinical symptoms, serum thyroxine, TRAb, thyroid ultrasound and orbital computed tomography were used for diagnosis. PBMCs were isolated from about 10 ml of fresh peripheral blood by Ficoll-Paque density gradient centrifugation. Trizol reagent was used to extract the total RNA, and its quality was then checked on an Agilent 2100 Bioanalyzer. For repertoire sequencing, TCR beta CDR3 regions were amplified from RNA transcripts. HTBI primers and the Qiagen OneStep RT-PCR kit were used in a first-round RT-PCR, which was followed by a second-round multiplex PCR, size selection and purification. The libraries underwent paired-end sequencing with 100 bp reads on an Illumina HiSeq2000. From the authors' description of their analysis: SOAPnuke was used to process the reads, throwing out any read that had adapters, had uncalled bases, had a mean Phred below 15, or lacked an exact constant-primer or identifier match. COPE v1.2.5 was used to merge the high-quality paired reads. Each unique nucleotide sequence was treated as a clonotype, and MiTCR v1.1 was used to align the clonotypes to the IMGT TRB V, D and J references. The analysis was limited to V-J combinations with a frequency above 0.0001, which together covered about 99% of repertoires. A TCR clonal expansion and chaos score per V-J combination was defined as the ratio of F50 clonal expansion to chaos observed in the TCRdist matrix. Welch's t-statistics and random forest were used to narrow the features down to 10 to 15 V-J combinations, which were then fed into a naive Bayes classifier. The similarity between thyroid and blood repertoires was quantified using the Morisita-Horn index. TCRdb took the public reads, trimmed them with fastp at Q25, ran MiXCR for clone calling and kept in-frame beta chains. Each entry is one CDR3 protein sequence, shown with its most common DNA and genes. It is TCRdb's table, rather than the study itself, that gives the V and J calls and clone size. The sample profile shows hundreds of thousands of distinct CDR3 sequences; 20% to 25% of them were found once. Approximately 7% of the sample is held by the ten biggest clonotypes.

A word on this clonotype: Its antigen specificity is not known. No qualities accompany the bases; no much larger clone lies one base away.

Looking up the germline V gene yields CDR1 ENHRY and CDR2 SYGVKD. Taken from cysteine to phenylalanine, the CDR3 has 15 residues. Of the read, only the CDR3 DNA is kept; its 45 bases are in frame from base 1. V has 8 bases trimmed and J has 3 bases trimmed; junction bases matching no gene number 9. The V and J segments used are TRBV10-3 and TRBJ1-1, and 10 bases in between align with TRBD1. The sample consisted of peripheral blood. The clonotype comes from a woman younger than 35 with stable Graves' hyperthyroidism. Some clones in this sample may be carry-over from other donors' samples. Donor details come from another sample of the same person, matched by shared clones. The CDR3 corresponds to CAIGQGVGLDTEAFF. The nucleotide sequence is TGTGCCATCGGACAGGGGGTTGGTTTGGACACTGAAGCTTTCTTT.